The rows below give T cell receptor beta chains drawn from one sample of a study of T cells in localized non-small cell lung cancer. Assay: immunoSEQ multiplex PCR; the TCRdb copy retains only in-frame clones and omits some. The sample consists of tens of thousands of clones, about 87% of them appearing once. The sample here was peripheral blood, taken before any cancer treatment. The receptors shown here come from a man aged 40 to 69 with stage I squamous cell lung carcinoma. Both conserved end residues are part of each CDR3. Fields, in order: V gene, D gene, J gene, clone size, CDR3 protein, CDR3 DNA. D genes are given only for firm matches. Expanded clones are given a class, and other clones once, few, many or no size at all.

V: TRBV7-9
D: .
J: TRBJ2-3
size: .
CDR3: CASVQGSSTDTQYF
DNA: TGTGCCAGCGTGCAAGGCAGCAGCACAGATACGCAGTATTTT

V: TRBV4-1
D: .
J: TRBJ2-7
size: .
CDR3: CASSLAEGSYEQYF
DNA: TGCGCCAGCAGCCTCGCGGAAGGCTCCTACGAGCAGTACTTC

V: TRBV19
D: TRBD1
J: TRBJ2-2
size: .
CDR3: CASSVGTGGKAGELFF
DNA: TGTGCCAGTAGTGTGGGGACAGGGGGCAAAGCCGGGGAGCTGTTTTTT

V: TRBV6-5
D: .
J: TRBJ1-6
size: once
CDR3: CASSYSRGYNSPLHF
DNA: TGTGCCAGCAGTTACTCGAGGGGGTACAATTCACCCCTCCACTTT

V: TRBV27
D: .
J: TRBJ2-2
size: .
CDR3: CASSFTGKRNTGELFF
DNA: TGTGCCAGCAGTTTCACAGGGAAAAGAAACACCGGGGAGCTGTTTTTT

V: TRBV5-1
D: .
J: TRBJ2-2
size: once
CDR3: CASSSDPTDLTGELFF
DNA: TGCGCCAGCAGCTCGGATCCGACAGACCTCACCGGGGAGCTGTTTTTT

V: TRBV7-2
D: .
J: TRBJ1-5
size: .
CDR3: CASSLGQRDQPQHF
DNA: TGTGCCAGCAGCCTAGGACAGAGAGATCAGCCCCAGCATTTT

V: TRBV9
D: TRBD2
J: TRBJ2-2
size: .
CDR3: CASSVTTSVVTGELFF
DNA: TGTGCCAGCAGCGTAACAACTAGCGTCGTTACCGGGGAGCTGTTTTTT

V: TRBV6-6
D: .
J: TRBJ2-7
size: .
CDR3: CASSYSSRVLYEQYF
DNA: TGTGCCAGCAGTTACTCGTCCAGGGTTCTCTACGAGCAGTACTTC

V: TRBV7-2
D: .
J: TRBJ2-1
size: .
CDR3: CASSLGAPYNEQFF
DNA: TGTGCCAGCAGCTTAGGCGCCCCTTACAATGAGCAGTTCTTC

V: TRBV5-1
D: .
J: TRBJ2-7
size: .
CDR3: CASSPAPRQLTYEQYF
DNA: TGCGCCAGCAGCCCCGCACCTCGACAGTTGACCTACGAGCAGTACTTC

V: TRBV7-9
D: .
J: TRBJ1-5
size: .
CDR3: CASSLYTGTLIGNQPQHF
DNA: TGTGCCAGCAGCTTGTACACCGGGACCCTCATAGGCAATCAGCCCCAGCATTTT

V: TRBV4-1
D: .
J: TRBJ1-2
size: .
CDR3: CASSHPVVPGQFPYGYTF
DNA: TGCGCCAGCAGCCACCCCGTGGTCCCCGGGCAGTTCCCCTATGGCTACACCTTC

V: TRBV25-1
D: TRBD1
J: TRBJ2-3
size: .
CDR3: CASMETGTGRTDTQYF
DNA: TGTGCCAGCATGGAGACCGGGACAGGGCGTACAGATACGCAGTATTTT

V: TRBV15
D: .
J: TRBJ1-1
size: .
CDR3: CATSREGGRRGTFF
DNA: TGTGCCACCAGCAGAGAGGGGGGGAGGCGAGGGACTTTCTTT

V: TRBV5-4
D: TRBD1
J: TRBJ1-2
size: .
CDR3: CASSRQGAYINGYTF
DNA: TGTGCCAGCAGTCGTCAGGGGGCGTATATAAATGGCTACACCTTC